The 21 T cell receptor beta chains reported below all come from one sample, sequenced in a study of blood T cells in healthy people across ages. Next came a second PCR, run for about 6 to 12 cycles, which used a sample-barcoded 5' primer along with a J-beta primer mix. TCRdb used MiXCR to reprocess the 5' RACE reads, holding one entry per CDR3 protein. Among roughly 1,300,000 distinct CDR3 sequences listed, 59% were seen once. The sample consisted of blood. The receptors were gathered from a man younger than 35 in good health.

This clonotype has only a few counts. The J gene is TRBJ2-3, the V gene TRBV4-1, with 10 positions matching TRBD2. The CDR3 totals 16 residues. The germline CDR1 and CDR2 sequences are MGHRA and YSYEKL. Germline trimming cut 0 bases from V and 4 bases from J; bases unmatched to any gene: 4. The CDR3 sequence: CASSQEASGGADTQYF. The DNA of the CDR3 is TGCGCCAGCAGCCAAGAAGCTAGCGGGGGTGCAGATACGCAGTATTTT.

The V call is TRBV7-9, the J call TRBJ2-7, with 11 positions matching TRBD2. From germline, CDR1 is SEHNR and CDR2 FQNEAQ (reference sequence). Trimming took 5 bases from V and 7 from J; bases not matched to a gene: 10. This CDR3 is 15 amino acids long. In DNA, the CDR3 is TGTGCCAGCAGCCCGACTAGCGGGATAACTGGGGAGCAGTACTTC. Its translation: CASSPTSGITGEQYF.

This rearrangement joins TRBV5-1 to TRBJ1-6; 7 bases line up with TRBD1. Germline-derived CDR1 and CDR2 are SGHRS and YFSETQ. With V trimmed by 1 base and J by 0 bases, 4 bases remained unmatched. The CDR3 has 17 amino acids. This chain's CDR3 is CASSLMGTASYNSPLHF. CDR3 sequence (DNA): TGCGCCAGCAGCTTGATGGGGACAGCCTCCTATAATTCACCCCTCCACTTT.

This clonotype was observed a single time. Here the CDR3 reads CASTSLKSYEQYF. The CDR3 DNA is TGTGCCAGCACGTCCCTCAAATCTTACGAGCAGTACTTC. The chain couples TRBV6-1 to TRBJ2-4; D unresolved. The DNA end is more similar to TRBJ2-7, so the J call may be wrong. The V gene's germline CDR1 is MNHNS and CDR2 SASEGT. The CDR3 consists of 13 residues.

This clonotype was detected once. The chain uses TRBV27 and TRBJ1-3; D ambiguous. From germline, CDR1 is MNHEY and CDR2 SMNVEV (reference sequence). Trimming cost V 7 bases and J 0 bases, with 7 bases left between them. The CDR3 length is 13 residues. The DNA for the CDR3 is TGTGCCAGCACCGATCTCTCTGGAAACACCATATATTTT. Translated, it gives CASTDLSGNTIYF.

This rearrangement joins TRBV5-1 to TRBJ2-7; D not resolved. Trimming cost V 0 bases and J 7 bases, with 14 bases left between them. CDR3 length: 14 amino acids. Germline CDR1 and CDR2: SGHRS and YFSETQ. CDR3 in amino acids: CASSLGSRSEEQYF. The CDR3 DNA follows: TGCGCCAGCAGCTTGGGCTCCCGATCGGAAGAGCAGTACTTC.

The rearrangement uses TRBV20-1 and TRBJ2-7; possible D gene TRBD1, 6 bases. The ends were cut back, 4 bases at V and 2 bases at J, with 12 bases in the middle. The length of the CDR3 is 13 residues. The germline gives CDR1 DFQATT, CDR2 SNEGSKA (reference sequence). The CDR3 spells CSAITGPPYEQYF. CDR3 nucleotide sequence: TGCAGTGCTATCACAGGGCCCCCCTACGAGCAGTACTTC.

This clonotype has more than one count but fewer than ten. V usage is TRBV4-3 and J usage is TRBJ1-2; D not certain. Trimming took off 0 bases at V and 8 bases at J, with 16 bases between the two ends. Germline CDR1 reads LGHNA; CDR2 reads YSLEER. The CDR3 length is 15 residues. The CDR3, as DNA: TGCGCCAGCAGCCAAGATGCCATGGGTTCGGGAGGCTACACCTTC. Translation: CASSQDAMGSGGYTF.

The chain couples TRBV28 to TRBJ2-7; TRBD2 agrees at 7 bases. CDR3 size: 16 residues. V lost 2 bases and J lost 3; bases outside the gene matches: 10. CDR1 is MDHEN and CDR2 is SYDVKM in the germline V gene. CDR3 amino acids: CASSLNQLGGSYEQYF. The CDR3 coding sequence is TGTGCCAGCAGTTTAAATCAATTGGGCGGGAGCTACGAGCAGTACTTC.

The chain is built from TRBV15 and TRBJ1-2; D may be TRBD1 (5 bases). The germline V and J ends were trimmed by 0 bases and 2 bases, with 10 bases remaining between them. CDR3 length equals 15 residues. The germline gives CDR1 LNHNV, CDR2 YYDKDF (reference sequence). The CDR3 is CATSREGGANYGYTF. The CDR3 bases are TGTGCCACCAGCAGAGAGGGAGGGGCCAACTATGGCTACACCTTC.

This clonotype has only a few counts. This chain connects TRBV15 to TRBJ1-1; D is ambiguous. Deletions cut 5 bases from V and 11 bases from J, with 18 bases between. CDR1 is LNHNV and CDR2 is YYDKDF in the germline V gene (reference sequence). The CDR3 has 13 amino acids. The CDR3 nucleotides read TGTGCCACCAGCGGATTGGACTCGGCACCGGCTTTCTTT. It specifies CATSGLDSAPAFF.

This clonotype came up once. The chain has TRBV10-3 and TRBJ2-5; D not resolved. The CDR3 consists of 14 residues. V lost 4 bases, J lost 0 bases, and 9 bases lay in between. Germline V gene data show CDR1 as ENHRY and CDR2 as SYGVKD. The DNA for the CDR3 is TGTGCCATCAGTGCCAGTCAGGACCAAGAGACCCAGTACTTC. Residues: CAISASQDQETQYF.

The V and J genes are TRBV29-1 and TRBJ2-1; a weak D match, TRBD2 (6 bases). The J call may be mistaken, given a closer DNA end match to TRBJ2-7. Germline CDR1 SQVTM, CDR2 ANQGSEA. The CDR3 is 11 residues long. The CDR3 sequence is CSDGGVNEQYF. The CDR3 DNA sequence: TGCAGCGATGGAGGGGTAAATGAGCAGTACTTC.

This clonotype was seen only a few times. V is TRBV5-1 and J is TRBJ2-3; tentative D call: TRBD2 (6 bases). Trimming removed 4 bases from V and 2 bases from J, with 14 bases in between. Looked up from germline, CDR1 is SGHRS and CDR2 is YFSETQ. This CDR3 has 15 amino acids. Here the CDR3 DNA reads TGCGCCAGCAGCCTCTATAGCGGAAACACAGATACGCAGTATTTT. Translated: CASSLYSGNTDTQYF. The full variable domain, rest sourced from reference TRBV5-1 and TRBJ2-3, is KAGVTQTPRYLIKTRGQQVTLSCSPISGHRSVSWYQQTPGQGLQFLFEYFSETQRNKGNFPGRFSGRQFSNSRSEMNVSTLELGDSALYLCASSLYSGNTDTQYFGPGTRLTVL.

V is TRBV20-1 and J is TRBJ2-1; D perhaps matches TRBD1 (6 bases). The CDR3 consists of 14 residues. V lost 5 bases and J 6 bases, leaving 17 bases between the germline ends. Germline V gene data show CDR1 as DFQATT and CDR2 as SNEGSKA (reference sequence). CDR3 region: CSAYRVILSNEQFF. CDR3 nucleotides: TGCAGTGCTTACAGGGTCATACTAAGCAATGAGCAGTTCTTC.

Points on this clonotype: Germline is not matched at one junction end, which may reflect a read error. The genes are TRBV20-1 and TRBJ1-2, with TRBD1 matching 11 bases. The V gene's germline CDR1 is DFQATT and CDR2 SNEGSKA (reference sequence). The CDR3 consists of 13 residues. CDR3 in DNA: TGCAGTGCATGGGACAGGGGGAACTATGGCGACACCTTC. Translation: CSAWDRGNYGDTF.

The chain combines TRBV7-9 with TRBJ2-7, with 7 bases aligning to TRBD1. From germline, CDR1 is SEHNR and CDR2 FQNEAQ (reference sequence). The CDR3 is 13 amino acids. Losses at the gene ends were 5 bases for V and 5 bases for J; bases not matched to a gene: 6. The CDR3 coding sequence is TGTGCCAGCAGCAAGAGGGACAGCGACGAGCAGTACTTC. Amino acids: CASSKRDSDEQYF. The full variable domain, in which reference TRBV7-9 and TRBJ2-7 provide the parts outside the CDR3, is DTGVSQNPRHKITKRGQNVTFRCDPISEHNRLYWYRQTLGQGPEFLTYFQNEAQLEKSRLLSDRFSAERPKGSFSTLEIQRTEQGDSAMYLCASSKRDSDEQYFGPGTRLTVT.

With respect to this clonotype: Mismatch with germline at one junction end may stem from a read error. The gene calls are TRBV7-8 and TRBJ2-4, with TRBD1 matching 9 bases. The end of the DNA is better explained by TRBJ2-7, so the J call may be wrong. The V gene's germline CDR1 is SGHVS and CDR2 FQNEAQ. The CDR3 totals 16 residues. In DNA, the CDR3 is TGTGCCAGCAGCGTAGCCGGGACAGGGTTATCCTACGAGCAGTACTTC. Its translation is CASSVAGTGLSYEQYF.

V gene TRBV24-1 combines with J gene TRBJ1-2; no clear D. Germline V gene sequence: CDR1 KGHDR, CDR2 SFDVKD. This CDR3 has 13 residues. V was shortened by 2 bases and J by 7 bases, with 10 bases between the two germline ends. Here the CDR3 reads CATSDSPARGYTF. In nucleotides, the CDR3 is TGTGCCACCAGTGATTCCCCGGCGCGTGGCTACACCTTC.

This clonotype was counted a few times. The chain couples TRBV7-9 to TRBJ2-4; D is ambiguous. The DNA end favors TRBJ2-7, so the J call may be wrong. CDR3 length: 14 amino acids. Germline loops: CDR1 SEHNR, CDR2 FQNEAQ (reference sequence). The CDR3 loop is CASSLLDIPYEQYF. CDR3 bases: TGTGCCAGCAGCTTATTGGATATCCCCTACGAGCAGTACTTC.

This clonotype showed up just once. The genes are TRBV9 and TRBJ2-3, with 9 bases fitting TRBD2. The CDR3 contains 18 residues. With V trimmed by 0 bases and J by 3 bases, 11 bases remained unmatched. Germline CDR1 SGDLS, CDR2 YYNGEE. CDR3 in DNA: TGTGCCAGCAGCGTAGTCCCCGGGGGCGGGAGGGAAACAGATACGCAGTATTTT. The encoded protein is CASSVVPGGGRETDTQYF. Full variable domain (remainder filled in from reference TRBV9 and TRBJ2-3): DSGVTQTPKHLITATGQRVTLRCSPRSGDLSVYWYQQSLDQGLQFLIQYYNGEERAKGNILERFSAQQFPDLHSELNLSSLELGDSALYFCASSVVPGGGRETDTQYFGPGTRLTVL.